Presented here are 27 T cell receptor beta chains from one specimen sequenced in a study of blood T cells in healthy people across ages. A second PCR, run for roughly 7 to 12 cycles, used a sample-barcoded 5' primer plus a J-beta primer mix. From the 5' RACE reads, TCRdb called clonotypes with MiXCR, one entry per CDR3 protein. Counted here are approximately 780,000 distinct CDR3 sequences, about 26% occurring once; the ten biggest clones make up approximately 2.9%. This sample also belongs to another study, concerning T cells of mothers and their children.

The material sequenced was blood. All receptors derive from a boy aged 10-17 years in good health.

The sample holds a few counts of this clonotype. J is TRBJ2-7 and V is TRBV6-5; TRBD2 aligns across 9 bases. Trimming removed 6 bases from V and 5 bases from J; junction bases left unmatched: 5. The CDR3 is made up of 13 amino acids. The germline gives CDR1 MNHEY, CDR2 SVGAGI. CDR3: CASSPRGGDEQYF. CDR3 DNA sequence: TGTGCCAGCAGCCCGCGGGGGGGCGACGAGCAGTACTTC.

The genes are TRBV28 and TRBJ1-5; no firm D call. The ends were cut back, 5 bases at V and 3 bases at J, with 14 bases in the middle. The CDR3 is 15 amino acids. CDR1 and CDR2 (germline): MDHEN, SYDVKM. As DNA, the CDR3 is TGTGCCAGCAGTCCAGGTGGGGAATACAATCAGCCCCAGCATTTT. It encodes CASSPGGEYNQPQHF.

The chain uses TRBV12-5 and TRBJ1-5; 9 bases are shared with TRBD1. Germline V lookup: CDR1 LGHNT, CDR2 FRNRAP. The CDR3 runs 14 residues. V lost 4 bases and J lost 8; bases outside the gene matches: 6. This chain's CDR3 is CASGSHRGLEPQHF. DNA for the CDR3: TGTGCTAGTGGTTCCCACAGGGGGCTGGAGCCCCAGCATTTT.

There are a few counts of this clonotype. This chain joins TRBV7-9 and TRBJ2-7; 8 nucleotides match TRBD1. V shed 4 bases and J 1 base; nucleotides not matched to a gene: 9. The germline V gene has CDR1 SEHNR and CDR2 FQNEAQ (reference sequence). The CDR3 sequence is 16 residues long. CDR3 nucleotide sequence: TGTGCCAGCAGCTCTCCCCGGACAGGGAGGTCCTACGAGCAGTACTTC. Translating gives CASSSPRTGRSYEQYF.

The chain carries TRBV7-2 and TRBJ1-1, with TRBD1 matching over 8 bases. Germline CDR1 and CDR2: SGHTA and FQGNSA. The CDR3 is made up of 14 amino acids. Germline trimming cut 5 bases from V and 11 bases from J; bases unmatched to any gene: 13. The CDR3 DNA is TGTGCCAGCAGCCGGGCCGCAGGGGGCGCGAGGGCTTTCTTT. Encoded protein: CASSRAAGGARAFF.

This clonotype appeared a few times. The CDR3 DNA sequence: TGTGCCTGGAGCCCGTTGGTCTCTGGGGCCAACGTCCTGACTTTC. It specifies CAWSPLVSGANVLTF. This sequence joins TRBV30 and TRBJ2-6, with D unclear. From germline, CDR1 is GTSNPN and CDR2 SVGIG (reference sequence). This CDR3 is 15 amino acids long. Deletions cut 3 bases from V and 0 bases from J, with 9 bases between.

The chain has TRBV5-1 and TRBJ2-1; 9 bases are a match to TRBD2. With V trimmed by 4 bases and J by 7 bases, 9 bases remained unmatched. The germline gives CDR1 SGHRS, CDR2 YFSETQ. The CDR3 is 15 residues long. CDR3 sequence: CASSLIAGAGNEQFF. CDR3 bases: TGCGCCAGCAGCCTCATAGCGGGGGCTGGGAATGAGCAGTTCTTC.

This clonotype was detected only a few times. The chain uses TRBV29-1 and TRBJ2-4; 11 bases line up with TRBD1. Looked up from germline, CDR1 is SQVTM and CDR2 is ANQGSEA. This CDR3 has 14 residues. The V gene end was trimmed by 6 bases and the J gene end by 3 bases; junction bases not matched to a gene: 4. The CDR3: CSVRTGGGKNIQYF. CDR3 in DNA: TGCAGCGTAAGGACAGGGGGCGGCAAAAACATTCAGTACTTC.

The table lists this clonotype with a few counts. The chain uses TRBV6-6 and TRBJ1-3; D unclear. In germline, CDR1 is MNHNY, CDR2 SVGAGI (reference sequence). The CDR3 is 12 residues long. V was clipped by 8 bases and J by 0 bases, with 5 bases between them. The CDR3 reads CASGDSGNTIYF. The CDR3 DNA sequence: TGTGCCAGCGGAGACTCTGGAAACACCATATATTTT.

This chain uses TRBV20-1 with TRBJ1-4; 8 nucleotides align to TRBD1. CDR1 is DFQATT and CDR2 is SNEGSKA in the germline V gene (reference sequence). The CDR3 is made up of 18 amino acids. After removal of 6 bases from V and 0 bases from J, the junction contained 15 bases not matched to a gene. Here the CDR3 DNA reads TGCAGTGCCGTAAAACATCCGGGACAGGCAGCAACTAATGAAAAACTGTTTTTT. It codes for CSAVKHPGQAATNEKLFF.

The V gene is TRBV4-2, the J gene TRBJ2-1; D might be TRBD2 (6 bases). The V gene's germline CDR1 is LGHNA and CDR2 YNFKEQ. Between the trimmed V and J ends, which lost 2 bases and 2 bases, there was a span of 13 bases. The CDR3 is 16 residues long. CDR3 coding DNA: TGTGCCAGCAGCCAACGTTCGGGGGACCCCTACAATGAGCAGTTCTTC. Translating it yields CASSQRSGDPYNEQFF.

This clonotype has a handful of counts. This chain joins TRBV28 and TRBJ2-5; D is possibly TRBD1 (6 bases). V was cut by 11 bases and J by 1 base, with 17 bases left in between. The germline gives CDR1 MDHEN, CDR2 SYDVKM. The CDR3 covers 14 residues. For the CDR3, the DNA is TGTGCCGCACGAGAAGACAGGTTCCAAGAGACCCAGTACTTC. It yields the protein CAAREDRFQETQYF. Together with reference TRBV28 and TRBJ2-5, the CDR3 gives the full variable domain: DVKVTQSSRYLVKRTGEKVFLECVQDMDHENMFWYRQDPGLGLRLIYFSYDVKMKEKGDIPEGYSVSREKKERFSLILESASTNQTSMYLCAAREDRFQETQYFGPGTRLLVL.

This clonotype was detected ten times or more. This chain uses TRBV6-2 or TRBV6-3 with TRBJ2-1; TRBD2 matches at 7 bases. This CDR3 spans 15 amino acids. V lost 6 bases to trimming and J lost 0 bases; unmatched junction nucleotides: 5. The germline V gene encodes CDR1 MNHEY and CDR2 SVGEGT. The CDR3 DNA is TGTGCCAGCAGCCCGGGGGGAACCTCCTACAATGAGCAGTTCTTC. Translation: CASSPGGTSYNEQFF.

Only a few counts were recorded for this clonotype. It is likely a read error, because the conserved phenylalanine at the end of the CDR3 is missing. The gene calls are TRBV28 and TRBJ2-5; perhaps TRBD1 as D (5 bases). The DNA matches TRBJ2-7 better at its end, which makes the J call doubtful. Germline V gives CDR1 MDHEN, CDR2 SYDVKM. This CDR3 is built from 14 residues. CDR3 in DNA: TGTGCCAGCAGTTTACAGGGAATCTCCTACGAGCAGTACCTC. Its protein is CASSLQGISYEQYL.

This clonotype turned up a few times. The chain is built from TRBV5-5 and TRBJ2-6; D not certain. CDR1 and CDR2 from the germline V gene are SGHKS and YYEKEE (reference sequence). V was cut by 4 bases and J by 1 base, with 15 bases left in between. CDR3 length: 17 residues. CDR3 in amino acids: CASSLEGITSGANVLTF. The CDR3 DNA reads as TGTGCCAGCAGCCTGGAAGGGATCACTTCTGGGGCCAACGTCCTGACTTTC.

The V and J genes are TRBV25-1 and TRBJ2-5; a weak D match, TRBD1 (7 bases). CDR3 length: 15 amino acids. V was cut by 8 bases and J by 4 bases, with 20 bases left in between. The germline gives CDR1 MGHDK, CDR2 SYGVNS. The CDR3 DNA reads TGTGCCAGCCTTACGACAGGGACTGTCCCAGAGACCCAGTACTTC. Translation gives CASLTTGTVPETQYF.

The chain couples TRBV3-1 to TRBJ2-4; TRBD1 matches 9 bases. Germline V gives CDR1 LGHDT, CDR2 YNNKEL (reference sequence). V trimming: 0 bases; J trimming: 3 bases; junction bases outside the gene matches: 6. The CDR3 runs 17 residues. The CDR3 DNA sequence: TGTGCCAGCAGCCAAGACCTTACAGGGGGCGGCAAAAACATTCAGTACTTC. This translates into CASSQDLTGGGKNIQYF.

The CDR3 is CSVGPREESYEQYF. The CDR3 DNA reads TGCAGCGTTGGCCCCCGAGAGGAGTCCTACGAGCAGTACTTC. The chain combines TRBV29-1 with TRBJ2-7; the D is unclear. The CDR3 has 14 residues. Trimming pared 4 bases from V and 1 base from J, leaving 14 bases between. Germline CDR1 SQVTM, CDR2 ANQGSEA.

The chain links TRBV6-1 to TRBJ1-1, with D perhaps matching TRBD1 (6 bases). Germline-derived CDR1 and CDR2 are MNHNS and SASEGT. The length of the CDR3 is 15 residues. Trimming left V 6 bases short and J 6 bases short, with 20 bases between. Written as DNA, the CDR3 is TGTGCCAGCAGAACTTCGGACAGCTTGCGGGCTGAAGCTTTCTTT. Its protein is CASRTSDSLRAEAFF.

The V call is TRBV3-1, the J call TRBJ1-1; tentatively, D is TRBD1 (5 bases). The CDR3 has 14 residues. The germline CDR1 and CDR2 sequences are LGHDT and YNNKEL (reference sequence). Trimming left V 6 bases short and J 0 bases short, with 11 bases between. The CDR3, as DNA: TGTGCCAGCAGACCCCAGGGCATGAACACTGAAGCTTTCTTT. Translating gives CASRPQGMNTEAFF. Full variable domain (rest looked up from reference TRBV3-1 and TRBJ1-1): DTAVSQTPKYLVTQMGNDKSIKCEQNLGHDTMYWYKQDSKKFLKIMFSYNNKELIINETVPNRFSPKSPDKAHLNLHINSLELGDSAVYFCASRPQGMNTEAFFGQGTRLTVV.

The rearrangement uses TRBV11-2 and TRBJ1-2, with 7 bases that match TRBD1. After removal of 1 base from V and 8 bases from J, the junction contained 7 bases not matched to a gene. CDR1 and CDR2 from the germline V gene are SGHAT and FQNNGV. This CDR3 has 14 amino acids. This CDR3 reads CASSLADRVRGYTF. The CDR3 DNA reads TGTGCCAGCAGCTTAGCCGACAGGGTACGGGGCTACACCTTC.

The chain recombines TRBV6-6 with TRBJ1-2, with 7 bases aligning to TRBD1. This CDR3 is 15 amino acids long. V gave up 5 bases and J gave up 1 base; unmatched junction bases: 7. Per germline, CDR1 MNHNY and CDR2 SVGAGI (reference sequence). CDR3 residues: CASSDPQGVNYGYTF. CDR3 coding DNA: TGTGCCAGCAGTGACCCCCAGGGGGTTAACTATGGCTACACCTTC.

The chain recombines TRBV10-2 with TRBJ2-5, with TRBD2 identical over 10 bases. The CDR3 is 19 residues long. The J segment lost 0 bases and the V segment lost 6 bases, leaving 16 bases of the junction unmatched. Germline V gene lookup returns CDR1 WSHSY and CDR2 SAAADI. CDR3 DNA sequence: TGCGCCAGCAGCCAACTAGCGGGGTCCGCCGCTACGTACCAAGAGACCCAGTACTTC. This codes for CASSQLAGSAATYQETQYF.

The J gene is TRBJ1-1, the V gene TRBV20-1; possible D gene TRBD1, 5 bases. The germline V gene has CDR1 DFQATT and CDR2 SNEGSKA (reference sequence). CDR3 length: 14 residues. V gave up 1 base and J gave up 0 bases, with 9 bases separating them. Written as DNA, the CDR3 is TGCAGTGCTAGAGCAAGGGGCATGAACACTGAAGCTTTCTTT. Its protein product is CSARARGMNTEAFF.

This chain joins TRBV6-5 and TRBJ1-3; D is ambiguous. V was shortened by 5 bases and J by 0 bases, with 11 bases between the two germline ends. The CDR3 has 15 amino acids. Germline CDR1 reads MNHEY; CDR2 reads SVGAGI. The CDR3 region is CASSTRFRSGNTIYF. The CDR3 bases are TGTGCCAGCAGTACCCGATTCCGCTCTGGAAACACCATATATTTT.

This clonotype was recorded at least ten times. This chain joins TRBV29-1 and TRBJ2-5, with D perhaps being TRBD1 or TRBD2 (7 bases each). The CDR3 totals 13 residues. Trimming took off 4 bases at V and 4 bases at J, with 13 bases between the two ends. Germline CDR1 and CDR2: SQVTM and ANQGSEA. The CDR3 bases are TGCAGCGTTGCTCCAGGGGGGGCAGAGACCCAGTACTTC. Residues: CSVAPGGAETQYF.

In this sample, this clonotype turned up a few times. The CDR3 loop is CASKGGFYEQYF. DNA for the CDR3: TGTGCCAGCAAGGGGGGATTCTACGAGCAGTACTTC. This rearrangement joins TRBV2 to TRBJ2-7, with D possibly called TRBD1 or TRBD2 (6 bases each). Germline V gene lookup returns CDR1 SNHLY and CDR2 FYNNEI. The V and J ends lost 7 bases and 3 bases respectively, with 10 bases between them. CDR3 length equals 12 residues.